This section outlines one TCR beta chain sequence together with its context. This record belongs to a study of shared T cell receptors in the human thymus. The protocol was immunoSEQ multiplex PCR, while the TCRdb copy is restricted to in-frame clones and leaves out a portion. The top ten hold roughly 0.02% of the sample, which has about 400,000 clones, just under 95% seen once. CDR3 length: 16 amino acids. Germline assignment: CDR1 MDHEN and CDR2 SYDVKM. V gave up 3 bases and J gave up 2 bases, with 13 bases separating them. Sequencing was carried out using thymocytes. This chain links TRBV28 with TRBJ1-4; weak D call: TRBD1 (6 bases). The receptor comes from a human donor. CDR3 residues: CASSFGGAGTNEKLFF. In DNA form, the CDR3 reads TGTGCCAGCAGTTTTGGGGGGGCCGGGACTAATGAAAAACTGTTTTTT.